The T cell receptor beta chain described here comes from a study of blood T cell repertoires in COVID-19. Whole-study context: From the United States, Italy and Spain came samples of acute and convalescent COVID-19. From T cells, B-cell-depleted T cells, or PBMCs came the material, which was cDNA or gDNA.

Some clones are missing from TCRdb's copy, which holds only in-frame ones; the method was immunoSEQ multiplex PCR. Altogether more than 75,000 clones are present, 75% to 90% being singletons, with the ten largest covering around 1.3%. Input material: peripheral blood. The TCR originated in an older man with active or convalescent COVID-19.

CDR3 DNA: TGTGCCAGCAGCCCACAGGGGAGCACTGAAGCTTTCTTT. It encodes CASSPQGSTEAFF. This chain links TRBV11-3 with TRBJ1-1; 7 bases align to TRBD1. The V and J ends lost 5 bases and 4 bases, in that order; junction bases with no gene match: 4. This CDR3 contains 13 residues. Germline assignment: CDR1 SGHNT and CDR2 YENEEA.